The 30 T cell receptor beta chains below were found in one sample sequenced in a study of OX40 agonist ivuxolimab in advanced cancers. Libraries were built with the immunoSEQ multiplex PCR assay. Here the immuneACCESS table is served through TCRdb, limited to in-frame sequences with V and J called. Missing clones are a known gap in these copies; in checked studies unresolved V genes cover under half, and the rest lacks a known reason. This sample comprises about 53,000 clones, roughly 83% of them detected only once. Of the sample, about 13% falls within the top ten clones. The input for sequencing was CD4+ or CD8+ T cells sorted from blood, taken in a trial of the OX40 agonist ivuxolimab. The source of these receptors is an adult with an advanced solid tumor such as melanoma, head and neck, liver or kidney cancer.

The rearrangement links TRBV30 to TRBJ1-4; a possible D gene is TRBD1 (6 bases). The CDR3 spans 14 residues. The germline V and J ends were trimmed by 2 bases and 5 bases, with 12 bases remaining between them. The germline V gene encodes CDR1 GTSNPN and CDR2 SVGIG (reference sequence). CDR3 coding DNA: TGTGCCTGGAGTAGGGGGGGCTACAATGAAAAACTGTTTTTT. Amino acids: CAWSRGGYNEKLFF. Combining the CDR3 with reference TRBV30 and TRBJ1-4 gives the whole variable domain SQTIHQWPATLVQPVGSPLSLECTVEGTSNPNLYWYRQAAGRGLQLLFYSVGIGQISSEVPQNLSASRPQDRQFILSSKKLLLSDSGFYLCAWSRGGYNEKLFFGSGTQLSVL.

This clone was picked up a small number of times. The V gene is TRBV19, the J gene TRBJ2-7; D unclear. Per germline, CDR1 LNHDA and CDR2 SQIVND (reference sequence). The V gene lost 1 base and the J gene lost 9 bases, with 19 bases spanning the gap. CDR3 size: 15 residues. The CDR3 spells CASSIAANSRTSQYF. In nucleotides, the CDR3 is TGTGCCAGTAGTATAGCGGCGAACAGTCGTACGTCGCAGTACTTC.

The chain joins TRBV6-5 to TRBJ1-5; no firm D call. The V end lost 5 bases, the J end lost 3 bases, and 8 bases lay between the germline ends. This CDR3 comprises 13 residues. Germline assignment: CDR1 MNHEY and CDR2 SVGAGI. CDR3 in amino acids: CASSLKNNQPQHF. Written as DNA, the CDR3 is TGTGCCAGCAGTCTGAAAAACAATCAGCCCCAGCATTTT.

The chain carries TRBV28 and TRBJ1-2, with no clear D. The CDR3 spans 13 residues. CDR1 MDHEN and CDR2 SYDVKM come from the germline V gene. The V gene lost 6 bases and the J gene lost 4 bases, with 12 bases spanning the gap. The CDR3 DNA is TGTGCCAGCAGACCTTCTTCTGGCTATGGCTACACCTTC. Residues: CASRPSSGYGYTF.

The chain links TRBV30 to TRBJ2-5, with D possibly being TRBD2 (6 bases). Trimming took off 3 bases at V and 4 bases at J, with 12 bases between the two ends. CDR1 and CDR2 (germline): GTSNPN, SVGIG (reference sequence). The CDR3 covers 13 residues. The CDR3 nucleotides read TGTGCCTGGAGCGGAGGAGGGGCAGAGACCCAGTACTTC. Its protein is CAWSGGGAETQYF.

CDR3 in DNA: TGCGCCAGCAGCGTAGGCTGGGTGGGATCCACTGAAGCTTTCTTT. Its protein product is CASSVGWVGSTEAFF. The chain combines TRBV5-1 with TRBJ1-1; D is unresolved. Germline CDR1 is SGHRS and CDR2 is YFSETQ. This CDR3 is built from 15 residues. V was pared by 4 bases and J by 4 bases, with 17 bases between.

CDR3 in DNA: TGTGCCAGCAGGCGGACAGGGGGCACCGGGGAGCTGTTTTTT. Its translation: CASRRTGGTGELFF. The rearrangement links TRBV6-5 to TRBJ2-2; 10 positions agree with TRBD1. From germline, CDR1 is MNHEY and CDR2 SVGAGI. CDR3 length equals 14 residues. V lost 6 bases and J lost 4; bases outside the gene matches: 2.

In DNA, the CDR3 is TGTGCCAGCAGCTTATCAGGGGGGTATGGCTACACCTTC. Its protein is CASSLSGGYGYTF. The V call is TRBV7-9, the J call TRBJ1-2, with 7 bases fitting TRBD1. The CDR3 covers 13 residues. The V gene's germline CDR1 is SEHNR and CDR2 FQNEAQ (reference sequence). V was clipped by 2 bases and J by 5 bases; unmatched bases: 2.

V is TRBV6-4 and J is TRBJ2-1; 11 bases agree with TRBD2. This CDR3 contains 15 residues. V dropped 5 bases and J dropped 8; count of bases not matched to a gene: 8. In germline, CDR1 is MRHNA, CDR2 SNTAGT. The CDR3 nucleotides read TGTGCCAGCAGTAATCTAGCGGGAGGAGTATATGAGCAGTTCTTC. Encoded protein: CASSNLAGGVYEQFF.

The CDR3 DNA reads as TGTGCCAGTAGTGTCGACAGATCCTCGGGTGAAGCTTTCTTT. Its translation is CASSVDRSSGEAFF. The chain links TRBV19 to TRBJ1-1; tentatively, D is TRBD1 (5 bases). This CDR3 has 14 residues. The V end lost 5 bases, the J end lost 7 bases, and 17 bases lay between the germline ends. CDR1 is LNHDA, CDR2 SQIVND, per germline (reference sequence).

The chain uses TRBV2 and TRBJ1-4; 10 nucleotides agree with TRBD1. The CDR3 spans 15 residues. Unmatched junction bases numbered 6, after V lost 7 bases and J lost 4 bases. Germline CDR1 and CDR2: SNHLY and FYNNEI. CDR3 amino acids: CASIQRTGGNEKLFF. The CDR3 nucleotides read TGTGCCAGCATCCAAAGGACAGGGGGTAATGAAAAACTGTTTTTT.

The chain carries TRBV9 and TRBJ2-1, with 8 bases fitting TRBD2. J lost 8 bases, V lost 0 bases, and 10 bases had no gene match. There are 16 residues in the CDR3. CDR1 SGDLS and CDR2 YYNGEE come from the germline V gene. CDR3 DNA: TGTGCCAGCAGCGTAGGAGGTAGCGGGAAGATTGATGAGCAGTTCTTC. Its translation: CASSVGGSGKIDEQFF.

This clone was recorded at least ten times. The chain combines TRBV27 with TRBJ1-3; D not certain. The germline V and J ends were trimmed by 3 bases and 4 bases, with 4 bases remaining between them. From germline, CDR1 is MNHEY and CDR2 SMNVEV (reference sequence). This CDR3 spans 12 amino acids. CDR3 coding DNA: TGTGCCAGCAGTTTTTCAGGAAACACCATATATTTT. Translated, it gives CASSFSGNTIYF.

This clone came up once. This chain uses TRBV15 with TRBJ2-7, with a tentative D call TRBD2 (5 bases). The CDR3 has 17 residues. CDR1 and CDR2 from the germline V gene are LNHNV and YYDKDF (reference sequence). The V end lost 1 base, the J end lost 3 bases, and 19 bases lay between the germline ends. The CDR3 loop reads CATSRGLGFLEGYEQYF. The CDR3 coding sequence is TGTGCCACCAGCAGAGGTCTGGGCTTTCTTGAGGGCTACGAGCAGTACTTC.

The V and J genes are TRBV11-2 and TRBJ2-2; D is ambiguous. The CDR3 totals 15 residues. Germline loops: CDR1 SGHAT, CDR2 FQNNGV. The ends were cut back, 2 bases at V and 0 bases at J, with 7 bases in the middle. The DNA for the CDR3 is TGTGCCAGCAGCTTATTGGTGGCGAACACCGGGGAGCTGTTTTTT. Protein product: CASSLLVANTGELFF. Full variable domain (missing parts from reference TRBV11-2 and TRBJ2-2): EAGVAQSPRYKIIEKRQSVAFWCNPISGHATLYWYQQILGQGPKLLIQFQNNGVVDDSQLPKDRFSAERLKGVDSTLKIQPAKLEDSAVYLCASSLLVANTGELFFGEGSRLTVL.

This clone was found once. This chain connects TRBV18 to TRBJ2-1; perhaps D is TRBD1 or TRBD2 (5 bases each). CDR1 is KGHSH, CDR2 LQKENI, per germline. The CDR3 sequence is 16 residues long. Between the trimmed V and J ends, which lost 3 bases and 4 bases, there was a span of 16 bases. The CDR3 nucleotides are TGTGCCAGCTCACCTATCGGGGCCTTTAATTACAATGAGCAGTTCTTC. Encoded protein: CASSPIGAFNYNEQFF.

The chain recombines TRBV27 with TRBJ2-7; perhaps D is TRBD1 or TRBD2 (5 bases each). The CDR3 consists of 14 residues. The V end lost 2 bases, the J end lost 2 bases, and 10 bases lay between the germline ends. Germline lookup yields CDR1 MNHEY and CDR2 SMNVEV (reference sequence). CDR3 loop: CASSLLGTAYEQYF. The CDR3, as DNA: TGTGCCAGCAGTTTACTCGGGACGGCCTACGAGCAGTACTTC.

The rearrangement links TRBV9 to TRBJ1-1, with D perhaps TRBD1 (5 bases). With 4 bases removed from V and 0 bases from J, the gap between germline ends came to 16 bases. CDR3 size: 16 residues. Germline V gene lookup returns CDR1 SGDLS and CDR2 YYNGEE. The CDR3 reads CASSPGGIRVNTEAFF. In nucleotides, the CDR3 is TGTGCCAGCAGCCCGGGGGGTATTCGGGTGAACACTGAAGCTTTCTTT.

J is TRBJ2-1 and V is TRBV6-5, with TRBD2 matching 9 bases. The CDR3 consists of 14 residues. The V gene end was trimmed by 6 bases and the J gene end by 4 bases; junction bases not matched to a gene: 4. Germline lookup yields CDR1 MNHEY and CDR2 SVGAGI. Here the CDR3 DNA reads TGTGCCAGCAGGGGGACTAGCCCTTACAATGAGCAGTTCTTC. Protein: CASRGTSPYNEQFF.

This clone was recorded only once. This rearrangement joins TRBV5-6 to TRBJ1-4; 9 bases match TRBD1. Germline V lookup: CDR1 SGHDT, CDR2 YYEEEE. The CDR3 loop spans 15 amino acids. The trim removed 2 bases at V and 8 bases at J, leaving 7 bases unmatched. DNA for the CDR3: TGTGCCAGCAGCTTCGGGACAGGGTGGGAGGAAAAACTGTTTTTT. Translation gives CASSFGTGWEEKLFF.

The chain uses TRBV10-2 and TRBJ1-2; no definite D call. CDR1 WSHSY and CDR2 SAAADI come from the germline V gene. The CDR3 loop spans 13 amino acids. The V and J ends lost 4 bases and 3 bases respectively, with 9 bases between them. The CDR3 nucleotides read TGCGCCAGCAGTGGCCAGAGCGACTATGGCTACACCTTC. Residues: CASSGQSDYGYTF.

The gene calls are TRBV6-5 and TRBJ1-6; the D gene is possibly TRBD1 (5 bases). The length of the CDR3 is 13 residues. CDR1 is MNHEY and CDR2 is SVGAGI in the germline V gene. Deletions cut 5 bases from V and 6 bases from J, with 8 bases between. The CDR3 coding sequence is TGTGCCAGCAGTGGTCAGGGTAATTCACCCCTCCACTTT. It yields the protein CASSGQGNSPLHF.

The rearrangement joins TRBV5-5 to TRBJ2-3, with TRBD2 matching 8 bases. This CDR3 contains 15 residues. V gave up 1 base and J gave up 6 bases; unmatched junction bases: 7. The germline gives CDR1 SGHKS, CDR2 YYEKEE (reference sequence). CDR3 protein: CASSLSGSGGDTQYF. Here the CDR3 DNA reads TGTGCCAGCAGCTTGAGCGGGAGCGGTGGGGATACGCAGTATTTT.

This chain uses TRBV6-1 with TRBJ2-1; D could derive from TRBD1 or TRBD2 (6 bases each). The CDR3 consists of 16 residues. Germline CDR1 is MNHNS and CDR2 is SASEGT. Trimming removed 2 bases at V and 5 bases at J, with 16 bases between. For the CDR3, the DNA is TGTGCCAGCAGTGAATCTTGGCGGGACACACACAATGAGCAGTTCTTC. Residues: CASSESWRDTHNEQFF.

This clone was seen only a few times. This CDR3 is also generated by other DNA sequences in the sample. The V gene is TRBV20-1, the J gene TRBJ2-7; D gene uncertain. CDR3 size: 11 residues. CDR1 is DFQATT, CDR2 SNEGSKA, per germline (reference sequence). Trimming shortened V by 5 bases and J by 2 bases, and 7 bases separated the two germline ends. CDR3 loop: CSASDTYEQYF. DNA for the CDR3: TGCAGTGCTTCCGACACCTACGAGCAGTACTTC.

The rearrangement joins TRBV28 to TRBJ1-5; possible D gene TRBD1, 6 bases. The V gene lost 4 bases and the J gene lost 4 bases, with 14 bases spanning the gap. Germline loops: CDR1 MDHEN, CDR2 SYDVKM. There are 15 residues in the CDR3. CDR3 sequence reads: CASSSEGGGNQPQHF. The CDR3 nucleotides read TGTGCCAGCAGTTCCGAAGGGGGAGGGAATCAGCCCCAGCATTTT.

This rearrangement joins TRBV7-2 to TRBJ1-3; possibly TRBD1 for D (5 bases). This CDR3 spans 13 amino acids. Trimming removed 8 bases at V and 2 bases at J, with 10 bases between. CDR1 is SGHTA and CDR2 is FQGNSA in the germline V gene. This chain's CDR3 is CASRQPPGNTIYF. CDR3 in DNA: TGTGCCAGCCGACAGCCACCTGGAAACACCATATATTTT.

The chain uses TRBV4-1 and TRBJ2-7; no clear D. This CDR3 contains 15 residues. CDR1 and CDR2 (germline): MGHRA, YSYEKL. The ends were cut back, 1 base at V and 3 bases at J, with 13 bases in the middle. CDR3 residues: CASSQVARQSYEQYF. Here the CDR3 DNA reads TGCGCCAGCAGCCAAGTGGCTAGGCAAAGCTACGAGCAGTACTTC.

J is TRBJ2-5 and V is TRBV2; a possible D gene is TRBD1 (6 bases). The CDR3 sequence is 14 residues long. V was trimmed by 9 bases and J by 5 bases, leaving 19 bases between them. CDR1 and CDR2 (germline): SNHLY, FYNNEI. CDR3 DNA: TGTGCCAGGGGGGAAGGACAGCGGAGGGAGACCCAGTACTTC. It is translated as CARGEGQRRETQYF. The full variable domain, in which reference TRBV2 and TRBJ2-5 provide the parts outside the CDR3, is EPEVTQTPSHQVTQMGQEVILRCVPISNHLYFYWYRQILGQKVEFLVSFYNNEISEKSEIFDDQFSVERPDGSNFTLKIRSTKLEDSAMYFCARGEGQRRETQYFGPGTRLLVL.

The genes are TRBV5-1 and TRBJ1-3, with D perhaps TRBD1 (6 bases). The germline gives CDR1 SGHRS, CDR2 YFSETQ. The length of the CDR3 is 16 residues. Trimming left V 4 bases short and J 0 bases short, with 14 bases between. DNA for the CDR3: TGCGCCAGCAGCCTCCGCCCGGACAGCTCTGGAAACACCATATATTTT. Its protein is CASSLRPDSSGNTIYF.